This T cell receptor beta chain appears in the sequencing data of a study of cytomegalovirus exposure and HLA in healthy donors. Study information: There were more than 350 genotyped donors. Of these, 75% to 90% fell in the genetic ancestry cluster associated with self-reported Caucasian donors.

Germline lookup yields CDR1 LGHNA and CDR2 YSLEER. The CDR3 is 16 amino acids. V lost 4 bases and J 5 bases, leaving 17 bases between the germline ends. Healthy individuals who donated bone marrow served as the donors. This PCR relied on a set of 60 Vbeta primers and 13 Jbeta primers. Method: immunoSEQ multiplex PCR; TCRdb's copy keeps in-frame clones and lacks some. The sample records tens of thousands of clones, over 65% being singletons. The sample was PBMCs. This clonotype was sampled from a middle-aged woman in good health and CMV-seropositive. V gene TRBV4-3 combines with J gene TRBJ2-2, with D perhaps matching TRBD1 (7 bases). In nucleotides, the CDR3 is TGCGCCAGCAGCCCGAGAGGACAGGCGGGAACCGGGGAGCTGTTTTTT. It codes for CASSPRGQAGTGELFF.